This passage covers 27 T cell receptor beta chains from one sample sequenced in a study of technical replicates of blood from a few donors. Data came from immunoSEQ multiplex PCR; TCRdb stores just in-frame clones and leaves some out. This table holds 55,000 to 80,000 clones, 95% to 98% found once. What was sequenced was T cells isolated from PBMCs. These receptors all stem from a human donor in good health.

The rearrangement links TRBV5-1 to TRBJ2-6; 7 bases align to TRBD1. V shed 0 bases and J 1 base; nucleotides not matched to a gene: 13. The CDR3 contains 20 residues. Looked up from germline, CDR1 is SGHRS and CDR2 is YFSETQ. CDR3 nucleotides: TGCGCCAGCAGCTTGGAGGTCCAGGGGGTCTTAAGATCTGGGGCCAACGTCCTGACTTTC. Protein product: CASSLEVQGVLRSGANVLTF.

V gene TRBV27 combines with J gene TRBJ2-2, with D unresolved. The V gene lost 2 bases and the J gene lost 5 bases, with 12 bases spanning the gap. This CDR3 has 15 residues. The germline CDR1 and CDR2 sequences are MNHEY and SMNVEV (reference sequence). The CDR3 sequence: CASSLGGPLTGELFF. CDR3 sequence (DNA): TGTGCCAGCAGTTTAGGCGGTCCCTTGACCGGGGAGCTGTTTTTT.

The V call is TRBV27, the J call TRBJ2-1; no firm D call. The CDR3 spans 16 residues. V lost 2 bases and J 8 bases, leaving 19 bases between the germline ends. Germline values: CDR1 MNHEY, CDR2 SMNVEV (reference sequence). The CDR3: CASSLDGLAALDEQFF. CDR3 nucleotides: TGTGCCAGCAGTTTAGATGGTCTGGCGGCGTTGGATGAGCAGTTCTTC.

The chain employs TRBV10-2 and TRBJ2-7; the match to TRBD2 covers 7 bases. Germline V CDR1 and CDR2: WSHSY, SAAADI. The CDR3 runs to 15 residues. The J segment lost 6 bases and the V segment lost 5 bases, leaving 13 bases of the junction unmatched. CDR3 DNA: TGCGCCAGCAGTTCCCAGGGAGGGCGGGCGGGCGAGCAGTACTTC. Protein: CASSSQGGRAGEQYF.

This chain joins TRBV28 and TRBJ1-2; D not certain. V lost 3 bases, J lost 0 bases, and 11 bases lay in between. Looked up from germline, CDR1 is MDHEN and CDR2 is SYDVKM. CDR3 length: 15 residues. CDR3 region: CASSLLRGSNYGYTF. In DNA, the CDR3 is TGTGCCAGCAGTTTGCTTCGGGGATCTAACTATGGCTACACCTTC.

The chain joins TRBV19 to TRBJ2-7, with TRBD2 matching over 12 bases. The CDR3 sequence is 19 residues long. V dropped 3 bases and J dropped 3; count of bases not matched to a gene: 15. Per the germline V gene, CDR1 is LNHDA and CDR2 is SQIVND (reference sequence). The CDR3, as DNA: TGTGCCAGTAGTATCTACCCCGTGCTAGCGGGAGGGGAGATCTACGAGCAGTACTTC. It encodes CASSIYPVLAGGEIYEQYF.

V is TRBV19 and J is TRBJ1-1, with D uncertain. Trimming shortened V by 6 bases and J by 1 base, and 9 bases separated the two germline ends. The CDR3 length is 13 residues. Germline CDR1 and CDR2: LNHDA and SQIVND (reference sequence). The CDR3 sequence is CASSDRQNTEAFF. The CDR3 coding sequence is TGTGCCAGTAGCGATAGACAGAACACTGAAGCTTTCTTT.

The rearrangement uses TRBV5-4 and TRBJ2-1; 9 bases are a match to TRBD1. This CDR3 is built from 16 residues. The ends lost 3 bases at V and 3 bases at J; junction bases unmatched: 7. The germline CDR1 and CDR2 sequences are SGHNT and YYREEE (reference sequence). The CDR3 DNA follows: TGTGCCAGCAGCTGGGGGACGGGACAGGGCTACAATGAGCAGTTCTTC. Translated: CASSWGTGQGYNEQFF.

This chain joins TRBV7-9 and TRBJ2-1, with 7 bases matching TRBD1. The germline CDR1 and CDR2 sequences are SEHNR and FQNEAQ (reference sequence). This CDR3 region has 18 residues. After removal of 3 bases from V and 6 bases from J, the junction contained 17 bases not matched to a gene. The CDR3 sequence: CASSFGSLMDRISNEQFF. The DNA for the CDR3 is TGTGCCAGCAGCTTCGGTTCCCTGATGGACAGGATATCCAATGAGCAGTTCTTC.

The chain employs TRBV5-4 and TRBJ2-1; 8 bases agree with TRBD1. Germline V gives CDR1 SGHNT, CDR2 YYREEE (reference sequence). V lost 3 bases to trimming and J lost 3 bases; unmatched junction nucleotides: 11. The CDR3 spans 17 residues. As DNA, the CDR3 is TGTGCCAGCAGCTCCGATACAGGGGGAGCGGGCTACAATGAGCAGTTCTTC. This translates into CASSSDTGGAGYNEQFF.

The rearrangement links TRBV7-9 to TRBJ1-1; 8 nucleotides match TRBD1. CDR1 and CDR2 from the germline V gene are SEHNR and FQNEAQ (reference sequence). The length of the CDR3 is 17 residues. The junction had 10 bases not matched to a gene; V was cut back by 1 base and J by 3 bases. As DNA, the CDR3 is TGTGCCAGCAGCTTAGGAGGGGACAGGCCCTATTACACTGAAGCTTTCTTT. This encodes CASSLGGDRPYYTEAFF.

V gene TRBV25-1 combines with J gene TRBJ2-3; 11 positions agree with TRBD1. The CDR3 length is 17 residues. With 3 bases clipped from V and 2 bases from J, the junction kept 7 bases outside the gene matches. Germline-derived CDR1 and CDR2 are MGHDK and SYGVNS. The CDR3 sequence is CASSDGTGGFFTDTQYF. The DNA of the CDR3 is TGTGCCAGCAGTGATGGGACAGGGGGTTTCTTCACAGATACGCAGTATTTT.

This rearrangement joins TRBV9 to TRBJ2-7; D is perhaps TRBD1 (6 bases). V was clipped by 0 bases and J by 7 bases, with 17 bases between them. Per the germline V gene, CDR1 is SGDLS and CDR2 is YYNGEE. The CDR3 contains 15 residues. CDR3 amino acids: CASSVGQDLPREQYF. Written as DNA, the CDR3 is TGTGCCAGCAGCGTAGGACAGGACCTTCCTCGGGAGCAGTACTTC.

The CDR3 loop reads CASSGDRADTQYF. The CDR3 region has the DNA TGTGCCAGCAGCGGGGACAGGGCGGATACGCAGTATTTT. The chain links TRBV9 to TRBJ2-3; 9 nucleotides align to TRBD1. Germline CDR1 and CDR2: SGDLS and YYNGEE. V dropped 3 bases and J dropped 6; count of bases not matched to a gene: 2. There are 13 residues in the CDR3.

The chain joins TRBV6-5 to TRBJ1-2; D is unresolved. CDR1 MNHEY and CDR2 SVGAGI come from the germline V gene. There are 12 residues in the CDR3. V was clipped by 6 bases and J by 4 bases, with 9 bases between them. In DNA, the CDR3 is TGTGCCAGCAGCCCCGAGCCCTATGGCTACACCTTC. This codes for CASSPEPYGYTF.

J is TRBJ1-6 and V is TRBV30; no definite D call. Trimming stripped 3 bases from V and 4 bases from J, with 16 bases between. The CDR3 consists of 16 residues. The V gene's germline CDR1 is GTSNPN and CDR2 SVGIG (reference sequence). CDR3 coding DNA: TGTGCCTGGAGCGGTCTCGTACCCCCTTATAATTCACCCCTCCACTTT. Translated, it gives CAWSGLVPPYNSPLHF.

The CDR3 reads CASSVGQDRANVLTF. CDR3 bases: TGTGCCAGCAGCGTAGGACAGGACAGGGCCAACGTCCTGACTTTC. This chain uses TRBV9 with TRBJ2-6, with D perhaps TRBD1 (6 bases). This CDR3 comprises 15 residues. Germline CDR1 is SGDLS and CDR2 is YYNGEE. Trimming removed 0 bases at V and 5 bases at J, with 9 bases between. The whole variable domain, filled in from reference TRBV9 and TRBJ2-6, reads DSGVTQTPKHLITATGQRVTLRCSPRSGDLSVYWYQQSLDQGLQFLIQYYNGEERAKGNILERFSAQQFPDLHSELNLSSLELGDSALYFCASSVGQDRANVLTFGAGSRLTVL.

J is TRBJ2-3 and V is TRBV11-3; 7 bases line up with TRBD2. The junction had 11 bases not matched to a gene; V was cut back by 3 bases and J by 2 bases. CDR1 SGHNT and CDR2 YENEEA come from the germline V gene. CDR3 length: 17 amino acids. The CDR3 spells CASSFGTLAGDTDTQYF. The CDR3, as DNA: TGTGCCAGCAGCTTTGGAACTCTCGCGGGGGACACAGATACGCAGTATTTT.

The chain has TRBV7-8 and TRBJ1-5, with D uncertain. With 1 base removed from V and 5 bases from J, the gap between germline ends came to 12 bases. CDR1 and CDR2 from the germline V gene are SGHVS and FQNEAQ. The CDR3 spans 15 residues. The CDR3 bases are TGTGCCAGCAGCTTAGATGCACACCTTTATCAGCCCCAGCATTTT. Its translation is CASSLDAHLYQPQHF.

The chain joins TRBV7-9 to TRBJ1-2; D remains ambiguous. Germline values: CDR1 SEHNR, CDR2 FQNEAQ (reference sequence). This CDR3 has 10 amino acids. V was pared by 6 bases and J by 8 bases, with 7 bases between. CDR3 bases: TGTGCCAGCAGTTTGCGGGGCTACACCTTC. It yields the protein CASSLRGYTF.

This sequence joins TRBV18 and TRBJ1-1; TRBD1 is a possible D gene (5 bases). V lost 4 bases and J 0 bases, leaving 12 bases between the germline ends. CDR3 length equals 15 residues. Per the germline V gene, CDR1 is KGHSH and CDR2 is LQKENI. The CDR3, as DNA: TGTGCCAGCTCACTGGGACTTGGAATGAACACTGAAGCTTTCTTT. Its protein product is CASSLGLGMNTEAFF.

The chain joins TRBV6-1 to TRBJ2-1; TRBD2 agrees at 8 bases. CDR1 and CDR2 (germline): MNHNS, SASEGT. J lost 3 bases, V lost 1 base, and 8 bases had no gene match. The CDR3 contains 17 residues. The CDR3 DNA is TGTGCCAGCAGTGAAGGAGGAGGACTAGCAGGCTACAATGAGCAGTTCTTC. Amino acids: CASSEGGGLAGYNEQFF.

This clone was seen once. As DNA, the CDR3 is TGTGCCAGCAGCTTGCCGAATAGCGGATTAGAAGAGACCCAGTACTTC. Translation: CASSLPNSGLEETQYF. The chain links TRBV11-3 to TRBJ2-5, with D perhaps TRBD2 (6 bases). Germline CDR1 and CDR2: SGHNT and YENEEA. Deletions cut 3 bases from V and 3 bases from J, with 17 bases between. The CDR3 covers 16 residues.

This clone was seen a single time. The chain employs TRBV20-1 and TRBJ2-7; D is perhaps TRBD1 (8 bases). The CDR3 sequence is 11 residues long. The V end lost 8 bases, the J end lost 3 bases, and 11 bases lay between the germline ends. Looked up from germline, CDR1 is DFQATT and CDR2 is SNEGSKA (reference sequence). CDR3 DNA: TGCAGTAGCGGGACAGGCTACGAGCAGTACTTC. Amino acid sequence: CSSGTGYEQYF.

This chain links TRBV19 with TRBJ1-1; 8 bases agree with TRBD1. CDR3 length equals 14 residues. V was clipped by 6 bases and J by 5 bases; unmatched bases: 8. CDR1 and CDR2 from the germline V gene are LNHDA and SQIVND (reference sequence). The CDR3 sequence is CASSFPRQGTEAFF. For the CDR3, the DNA is TGTGCCAGTAGCTTTCCTAGACAGGGGACTGAAGCTTTCTTT.

The chain employs TRBV29-1 and TRBJ2-2; a possible D gene is TRBD2 (6 bases). V was shortened by 7 bases and J by 5 bases, with 14 bases between the two germline ends. The germline V gene encodes CDR1 SQVTM and CDR2 ANQGSEA. CDR3 length equals 13 residues. The CDR3 sequence: CSGEAIGTGELFF. The CDR3 DNA is TGCAGCGGGGAGGCTATAGGGACCGGGGAGCTGTTTTTT.

A word on this clone: A read error may account for a junction end that differs from germline. The chain couples TRBV7-7 to TRBJ2-1, with 10 positions matching TRBD2. In germline, CDR1 is SSHAT, CDR2 FNYEAQ (reference sequence). The CDR3 totals 16 residues. The DNA for the CDR3 is TGTGCTAGCAGCCCCCGGCGGACTAGCGGTAACAATGAGCAGTTCTTC. It yields the protein CASSPRRTSGNNEQFF.